This is a list of T cell receptor beta chains from one sample in a study of cytomegalovirus exposure and HLA in healthy donors. This table comes from immunoSEQ multiplex PCR, and its TCRdb copy is limited to in-frame clones, with some not included. Here the sample spans some 95,000 clones, 60% to 85% being singletons. Sequencing used PBMCs. The receptor set was obtained from a woman aged 40 to 55 in good health and CMV-seronegative. Both conserved end residues are part of each CDR3. D genes are given only for firm matches. Part of the rows lack a size; the others show once, few, many or a class for expanded clones.

.	TRBV5-1	TRBJ2-1	.	TGCGCCAGCAGCCCCGGGGTAGCCTACAATGAGCAGTTCTTC	CASSPGVAYNEQFF
.	TRBV7-3	TRBJ2-5	once	TGTGCCAGCAGCTCCTTAGGGGGACCCCAAGAGACCCAGTACTTC	CASSSLGGPQETQYF
.	TRBV21-1	TRBJ2-3	.	TGTGCCAGCAGCAAAGCCCCTCAGGGTTCCCGCACAGATACGCAGTATTTT	CASSKAPQGSRTDTQYF
TRBD1	TRBV2	TRBJ2-3	few	TGTGCCAGCACGGCCAGGGGGTTCACAGATACGCAGTATTTT	CASTARGFTDTQYF
TRBD1	TRBV9	TRBJ1-5	once	TGTGCCAGCAGTAGGACAGGGTCGGTGGGACAGCCCCAGCATTTT	CASSRTGSVGQPQHF
.	TRBV5-6	TRBJ1-1	.	TGTGCCAGCAGCTTGATCGGGGGGAACACTGAAGCTTTCTTT	CASSLIGGNTEAFF
.	TRBV7-2	TRBJ1-6	few	TGTGCCAGCAGCCCCCGGACGGGAATTAATTCACCCCTCCACTTT	CASSPRTGINSPLHF
TRBD2	TRBV7-6	TRBJ2-3	.	TGTGCCAGCAGCCCACAAGGCGGGGGGGTCCGAGATACGCAGTATTTT	CASSPQGGGVRDTQYF
.	TRBV20-1	TRBJ1-1	few	TGCAGTGCTGACAGTGCCACTGAAGCTTTCTTT	CSADSATEAFF
.	TRBV29-1	TRBJ2-2	.	TGCAGCGTTGTGGGACAGAACACCGGGGAGCTGTTTTTT	CSVVGQNTGELFF
.	TRBV28	TRBJ1-2	.	TGTGCCAGCAGGCCGGGGGCTAACTATGGCTACACCTTC	CASRPGANYGYTF
TRBD1	TRBV7-9	TRBJ2-1	.	TGTGCCAGCAGCCTATACAGGGGGCTGTACAATGAGCAGTTCTTC	CASSLYRGLYNEQFF
.	TRBV7-9	TRBJ1-1	few	TGTGCCAGCAGGGAATGGGGGGGCGAGAACACTGAAGCTTTCTTT	CASREWGGENTEAFF
.	TRBV19	TRBJ2-7	.	TGTGCCAGTAGTATTCAGGGGGGCTACGAGCAGTACTTC	CASSIQGGYEQYF
.	TRBV28	TRBJ1-5	.	TGTGCCAGCAGTTTAGCAGGGGAAATCTGGCAGCCCCAGCATTTT	CASSLAGEIWQPQHF
TRBD1	TRBV30	TRBJ2-7	.	TGTGCCGGGGGACAGAGTTCCTACGAGCAGTACTTC	CAGGQSSYEQYF
.	TRBV5-1	TRBJ1-2	.	TGCGCCAGCAGCGGATGGGAGAGGTCAGGTGGTCGATATGGCTACACCTTC	CASSGWERSGGRYGYTF
TRBD1	TRBV11-2	TRBJ2-7	.	TGTGCCAGCAGCTTAGATTGGGACAGGGCCTACGAGCAGTACTTC	CASSLDWDRAYEQYF
.	TRBV7-3	TRBJ2-1	.	TGTGCCAGCAGCTCCGGGTCCCGTAATGAGCAGTTCTTC	CASSSGSRNEQFF
.	TRBV9	TRBJ1-3	.	TGTGCCAGCAGCCGAGGGGGTTCGGGAAACACCATATATTTT	CASSRGGSGNTIYF
TRBD1	TRBV7-8	TRBJ2-1	.	TGTGCCAGCAGCTTACTCCCTCGAGACAGGGCGAGTATTGAGCAGTTCTTC	CASSLLPRDRASIEQFF
.	TRBV27	TRBJ2-2	.	TGTGCCAGCAGCTTAACAGGGTCCACCGGGGAGCTGTTTTTT	CASSLTGSTGELFF
.	TRBV7-8	TRBJ2-5	.	TGTGCCAGCAGCTTAGGGGGGCCAGAGACCCAGTACTTC	CASSLGGPETQYF
TRBD1	TRBV13	TRBJ1-1	.	TGTGCCAGCAGCTTGGAAGGACAGGGGAACACTGAAGCTTTCTTT	CASSLEGQGNTEAFF
TRBD1	TRBV7-8	TRBJ2-1	.	TGTGCCAGCAGCAACGGCTACCGGGACAGGGGTTACAATGAGCAGTTCTTC	CASSNGYRDRGYNEQFF
.	TRBV2	TRBJ1-2	few	TGTGCCAGCAGAACGAAGTTAGCCCTGTTC	CASRTKLALF
TRBD1	TRBV7-8	TRBJ2-7	.	TGTGCCAGCAGCTTAGCCCTAGTCGGGACAGGGAGCTACGAGCAGTACTTC	CASSLALVGTGSYEQYF
TRBD2	TRBV9	TRBJ2-1	few	TGTGCCAGCAGCGCGGCTAGCGGGGGGTTCTACAATGAGCAGTTCTTC	CASSAASGGFYNEQFF
.	TRBV6-5	TRBJ1-6	.	TGTGCCAGCAGACGTCGGACGGGAGATAATTCACCCCTCCACTTT	CASRRRTGDNSPLHF
.	TRBV11-2	TRBJ2-5	once	TGTGCCAGCAGCTTAGAGTCAGGGTCCATCCAAGAGACCCAGTACTTC	CASSLESGSIQETQYF
.	TRBV20-1	TRBJ2-2	.	TGCAGTGCTACAGGGGCCGGGGAGCTGTTTTTT	CSATGAGELFF
.	TRBV19	TRBJ2-5	.	TGTGCCAGTAGTATCTTCGGCGAGGGAAAGACCCAGTACTTC	CASSIFGEGKTQYF
.	TRBV5-1	TRBJ2-7	.	TGCGCCAGCAGCTTGGATGTAGCAGGGGCAATCGACGAGCAGTACTTC	CASSLDVAGAIDEQYF
.	TRBV6-6	TRBJ2-2	.	TGTGCCAGCAGTTCCGGGATGGCCGGGGAGCTGTTTTTT	CASSSGMAGELFF
.	TRBV7-3	TRBJ2-1	once	TGTGCCAGCAGCTTGGGTAGCCACAATGAGCAGTTCTTC	CASSLGSHNEQFF
TRBD2	TRBV19	TRBJ2-7	.	TGTGCCAGTAGCCCTAGCGGAACCTACGAGCAGTACTTC	CASSPSGTYEQYF
.	TRBV18	TRBJ1-5	.	TGTGCCAGCTCACCCAGTCGTACAACGTATAGCAATCAGCCCCAGCATTTT	CASSPSRTTYSNQPQHF
TRBD1	TRBV29-1	TRBJ2-1	.	TGCAGCGTTGATCCTCGACAGGGGGCCATAAATGAGCAGTTCTTC	CSVDPRQGAINEQFF
TRBD1	TRBV29-1	TRBJ1-2	.	TGCAGCGTTTGGACAGGACTTTCCTATGGCTACACCTTC	CSVWTGLSYGYTF
TRBD1	TRBV6-4	TRBJ2-7	many	TGTGCCAGCAGTACCCGGGACAGGTACTCCTACGAGCAGTACTTC	CASSTRDRYSYEQYF
.	TRBV5-1	TRBJ2-3	.	TGCGCCAGCACGGGGGGCTCGCAGGGTACGCAGTATTTT	CASTGGSQGTQYF
TRBD2	TRBV5-1	TRBJ2-1	.	TGCGCCAGCAGCTCAGGACTAGCGGTAGGCAATGAGCAGTTCTTC	CASSSGLAVGNEQFF
.	TRBV5-6	TRBJ1-6	.	TGTGCCAGCAGCTTGTATCCCACTAATAATTCACCCCTCCACTTT	CASSLYPTNNSPLHF
.	TRBV15	TRBJ2-7	once	TGTGCCACCAGCAGAGCCGGCTACGAGCAGTACTTC	CATSRAGYEQYF
TRBD1	TRBV6-5	TRBJ2-7	.	TGTGCCAGCTCCGGACAGGGGGTATTCTACGAGCAGTACTTC	CASSGQGVFYEQYF
.	TRBV9	TRBJ1-2	.	TGTGCCAGCAGCTTGTACGCCCGGGACAAAGATAGAGTTGGCTACACCTTC	CASSLYARDKDRVGYTF
TRBD1	TRBV2	TRBJ2-3	.	TGTGCCAGCACCCGGACAGGGGGCACAGATACGCAGTATTTT	CASTRTGGTDTQYF
.	TRBV5-5	TRBJ2-5	.	TGTGCCAGCAGCTTCCCCGGGGGCCAAGAGACCCAGTACTTC	CASSFPGGQETQYF
.	TRBV5-1	TRBJ2-3	.	TGCGCCAGCAGCCCCGAGCCTTCGGACAGTTCTAGCACAGATACGCAGTATTTT	CASSPEPSDSSSTDTQYF
TRBD1	TRBV29-1	TRBJ1-3	.	TGCAGCGTTATAGGGGACAGCTCTGGAAACACCATATATTTT	CSVIGDSSGNTIYF
TRBD2	TRBV19	TRBJ2-3	.	TGTGCCAGTAGGCTAGCGGGCACAGATACGCAGTATTTT	CASRLAGTDTQYF
TRBD1	TRBV19	TRBJ1-1	few	TGTGCCAGTAGTATCAACAGGGGGAACACTGAAGCTTTCTTT	CASSINRGNTEAFF
TRBD1	TRBV5-4	TRBJ1-4	.	TGTGCCAGCAGCTTAACAGGGGGCGAATGGGAAAAACTGTTTTTT	CASSLTGGEWEKLFF
TRBD2	TRBV4-2	TRBJ2-7	.	TGTGCCAGCAGCCAAGGTCTAGCGGGGGCCTTTGCGGGGGAGCAGTACTTC	CASSQGLAGAFAGEQYF
.	TRBV5-4	TRBJ1-2	.	TGTGCCAGCAGCTTGGCAGGAAACTATGGCTACACCTTC	CASSLAGNYGYTF